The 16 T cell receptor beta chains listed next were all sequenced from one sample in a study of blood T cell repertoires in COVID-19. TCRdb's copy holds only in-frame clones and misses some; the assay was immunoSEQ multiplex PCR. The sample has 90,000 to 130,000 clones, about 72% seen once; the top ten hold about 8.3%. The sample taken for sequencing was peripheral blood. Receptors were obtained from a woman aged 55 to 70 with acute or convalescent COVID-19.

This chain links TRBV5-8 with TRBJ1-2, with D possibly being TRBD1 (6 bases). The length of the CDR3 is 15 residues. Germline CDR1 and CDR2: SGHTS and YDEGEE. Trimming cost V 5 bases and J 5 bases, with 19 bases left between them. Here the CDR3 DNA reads TGTGCCAGCAGGGTTGGCAGGGGTGATTTGTATGGCTACACCTTC. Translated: CASRVGRGDLYGYTF.

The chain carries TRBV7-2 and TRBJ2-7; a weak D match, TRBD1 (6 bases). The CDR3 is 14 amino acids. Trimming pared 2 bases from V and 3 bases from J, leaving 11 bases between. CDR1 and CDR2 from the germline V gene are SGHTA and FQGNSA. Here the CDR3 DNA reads TGTGCCAGCAGCTTAAGCAGGGGACGCTACGAGCAGTACTTC. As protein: CASSLSRGRYEQYF.

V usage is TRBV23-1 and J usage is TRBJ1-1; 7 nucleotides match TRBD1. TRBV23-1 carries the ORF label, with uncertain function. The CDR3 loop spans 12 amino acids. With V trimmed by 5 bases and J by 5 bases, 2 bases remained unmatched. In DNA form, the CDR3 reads TGCGCCAGCAGTGACAGGGCAACTGAAGCTTTCTTT. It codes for CASSDRATEAFF.

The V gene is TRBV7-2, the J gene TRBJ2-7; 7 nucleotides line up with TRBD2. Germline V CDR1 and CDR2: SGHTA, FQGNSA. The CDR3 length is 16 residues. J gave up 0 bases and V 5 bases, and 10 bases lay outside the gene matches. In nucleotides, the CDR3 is TGTGCCAGCAGCCCTTCCGGGGGGTATAGCTCCTACGAGCAGTACTTC. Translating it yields CASSPSGGYSSYEQYF. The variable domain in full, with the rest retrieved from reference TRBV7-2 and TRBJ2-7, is GAGVSQSPSNKVTEKGKDVELRCDPISGHTALYWYRQSLGQGLEFLIYFQGNSAPDKSGLPSDRFSAERTGGSVSTLTIQRTQQEDSAVYLCASSPSGGYSSYEQYFGPGTRLTVT.

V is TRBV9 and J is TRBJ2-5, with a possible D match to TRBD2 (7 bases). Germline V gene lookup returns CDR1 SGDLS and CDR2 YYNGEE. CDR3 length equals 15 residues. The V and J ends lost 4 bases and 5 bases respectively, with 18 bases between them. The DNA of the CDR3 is TGTGCCAGCAGCAAAGGGGGGGTCCGCATCGAGACCCAGTACTTC. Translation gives CASSKGGVRIETQYF.

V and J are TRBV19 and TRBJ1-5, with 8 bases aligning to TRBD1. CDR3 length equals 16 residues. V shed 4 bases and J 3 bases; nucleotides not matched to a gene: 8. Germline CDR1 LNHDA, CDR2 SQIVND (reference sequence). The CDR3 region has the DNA TGTGCCAGTAGTACCTTACAGGGGGGCCCCAATCAGCCCCAGCATTTT. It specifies CASSTLQGGPNQPQHF.

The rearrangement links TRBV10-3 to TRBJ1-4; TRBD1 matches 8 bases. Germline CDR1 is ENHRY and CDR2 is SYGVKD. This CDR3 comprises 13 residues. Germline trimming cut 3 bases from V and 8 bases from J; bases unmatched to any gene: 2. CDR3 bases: TGTGCCATCAGTGATACAGGGGGAGAAAAACTGTTTTTT. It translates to CAISDTGGEKLFF.

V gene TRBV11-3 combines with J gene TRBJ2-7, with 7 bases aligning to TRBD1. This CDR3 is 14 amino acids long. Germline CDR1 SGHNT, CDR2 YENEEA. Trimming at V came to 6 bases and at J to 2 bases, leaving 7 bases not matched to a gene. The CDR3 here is CASSPRQGAYEQYF. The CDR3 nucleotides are TGTGCCAGCAGTCCCAGACAGGGAGCCTACGAGCAGTACTTC.

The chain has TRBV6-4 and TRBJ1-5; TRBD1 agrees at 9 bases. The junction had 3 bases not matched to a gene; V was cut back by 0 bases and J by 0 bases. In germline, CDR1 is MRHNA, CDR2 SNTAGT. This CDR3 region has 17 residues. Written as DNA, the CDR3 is TGTGCCAGCAGTGACTCGCGGGACAGGGATAGCAATCAGCCCCAGCATTTT. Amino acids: CASSDSRDRDSNQPQHF.

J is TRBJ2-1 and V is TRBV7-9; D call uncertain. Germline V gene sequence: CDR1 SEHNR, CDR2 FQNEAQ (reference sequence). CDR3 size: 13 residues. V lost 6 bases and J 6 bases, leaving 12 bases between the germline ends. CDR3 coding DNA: TGTGCCAGCAGGTCCGACCCGGGCAATGAGCAGTTCTTC. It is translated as CASRSDPGNEQFF. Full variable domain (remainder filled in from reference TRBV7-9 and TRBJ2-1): DTGVSQNPRHKITKRGQNVTFRCDPISEHNRLYWYRQTLGQGPEFLTYFQNEAQLEKSRLLSDRFSAERPKGSFSTLEIQRTEQGDSAMYLCASRSDPGNEQFFGPGTRLTVL.

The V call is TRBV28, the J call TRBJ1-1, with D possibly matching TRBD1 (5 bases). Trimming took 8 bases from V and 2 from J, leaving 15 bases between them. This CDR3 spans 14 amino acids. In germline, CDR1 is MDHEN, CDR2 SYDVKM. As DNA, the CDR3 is TGTGCCAGCGGCGTCGACAGTTCTAACACTGAAGCTTTCTTT. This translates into CASGVDSSNTEAFF.

The CDR3 DNA follows: TGTGCCAGCAGCCAGTCGACAGGATCTAACTATGGCTACACCTTC. It translates to CASSQSTGSNYGYTF. The chain is built from TRBV3-1 (or the pseudogene TRBV3-2) and TRBJ1-2, with D maybe TRBD1 (6 bases). Deletions cut 3 bases from V and 0 bases from J, with 11 bases between. The CDR3 consists of 15 residues. Germline V lookup: CDR1 LGHDT, CDR2 YNNKEL (reference sequence).

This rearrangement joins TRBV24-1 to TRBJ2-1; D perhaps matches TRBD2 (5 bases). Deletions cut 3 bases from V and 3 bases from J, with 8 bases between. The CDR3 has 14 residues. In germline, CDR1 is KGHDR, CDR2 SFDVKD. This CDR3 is CATSDIEGYNEQFF. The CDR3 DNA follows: TGTGCCACCAGTGATATCGAGGGCTACAATGAGCAGTTCTTC.

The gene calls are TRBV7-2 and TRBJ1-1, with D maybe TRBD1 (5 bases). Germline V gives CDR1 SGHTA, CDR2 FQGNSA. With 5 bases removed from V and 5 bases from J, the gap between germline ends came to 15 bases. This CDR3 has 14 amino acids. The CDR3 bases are TGTGCCAGCAGCCCCCACGGGAGGGGAACTGAAGCTTTCTTT. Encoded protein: CASSPHGRGTEAFF.

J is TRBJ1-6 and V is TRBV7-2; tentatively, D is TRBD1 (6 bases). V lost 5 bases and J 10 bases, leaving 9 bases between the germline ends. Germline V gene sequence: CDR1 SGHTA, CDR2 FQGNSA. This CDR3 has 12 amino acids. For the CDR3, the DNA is TGTGCCAGCAGCCGGGACACCTCACCCCTCCACTTT. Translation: CASSRDTSPLHF.

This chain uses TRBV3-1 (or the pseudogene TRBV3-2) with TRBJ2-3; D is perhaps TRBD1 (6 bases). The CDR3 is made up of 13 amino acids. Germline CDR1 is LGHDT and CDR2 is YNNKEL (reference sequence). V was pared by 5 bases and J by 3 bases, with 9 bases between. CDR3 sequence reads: CASSSGATDTQYF. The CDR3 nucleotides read TGTGCCAGCAGCTCAGGGGCAACAGATACGCAGTATTTT.